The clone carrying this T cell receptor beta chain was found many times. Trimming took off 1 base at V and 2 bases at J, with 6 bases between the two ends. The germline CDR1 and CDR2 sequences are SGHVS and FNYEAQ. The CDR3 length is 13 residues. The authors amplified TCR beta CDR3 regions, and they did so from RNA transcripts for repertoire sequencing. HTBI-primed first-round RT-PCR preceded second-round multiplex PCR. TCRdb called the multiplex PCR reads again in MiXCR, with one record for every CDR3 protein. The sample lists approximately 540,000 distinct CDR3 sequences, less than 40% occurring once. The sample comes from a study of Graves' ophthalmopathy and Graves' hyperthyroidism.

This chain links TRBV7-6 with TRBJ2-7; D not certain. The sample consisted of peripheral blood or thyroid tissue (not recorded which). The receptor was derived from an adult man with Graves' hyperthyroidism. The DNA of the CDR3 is TGTGCCAGCAGCTTAGGCGTAGCCTACGAGCAGTACTTC. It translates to CASSLGVAYEQYF.